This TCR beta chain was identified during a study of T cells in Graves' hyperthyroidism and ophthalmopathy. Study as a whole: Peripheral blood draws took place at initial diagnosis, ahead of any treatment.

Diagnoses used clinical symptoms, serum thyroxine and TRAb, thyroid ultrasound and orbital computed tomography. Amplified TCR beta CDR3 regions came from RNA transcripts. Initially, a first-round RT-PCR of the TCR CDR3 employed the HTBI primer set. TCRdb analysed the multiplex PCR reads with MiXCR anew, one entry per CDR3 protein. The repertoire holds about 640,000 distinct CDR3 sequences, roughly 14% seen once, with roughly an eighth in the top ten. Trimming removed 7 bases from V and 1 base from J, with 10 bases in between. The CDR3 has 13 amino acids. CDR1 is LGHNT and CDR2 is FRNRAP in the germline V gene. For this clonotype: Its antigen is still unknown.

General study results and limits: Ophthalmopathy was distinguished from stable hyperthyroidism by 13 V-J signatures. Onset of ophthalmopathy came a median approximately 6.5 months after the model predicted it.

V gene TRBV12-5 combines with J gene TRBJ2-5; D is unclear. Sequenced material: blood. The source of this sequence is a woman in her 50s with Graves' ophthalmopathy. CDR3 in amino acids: CASVSYSQETQYF. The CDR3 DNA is TGTGCTAGTGTCTCCTACTCCCAAGAGACCCAGTACTTC.